These T cell receptor beta chains were read from a single sample in a study of blood T cell repertoires in COVID-19. Sequenced by immunoSEQ multiplex PCR; TCRdb stores in-frame clones only, minus some. The top ten clones hold 8.9% of a sample with 200,000 to 250,000 clones, approximately 83% of them seen once. Sequencing was done on a sample of peripheral blood. Receptors originate from an older man with acute or convalescent COVID-19. Both conserved end residues are part of each CDR3. D genes are given only for firm matches. Clone size, where shown, is once, few, many, or a class for clones that have expanded.

V gene	clone size	J gene	D gene	CDR3 DNA	CDR3 protein
TRBV11-2	NA	TRBJ2-1	TRBD2	TGTGCCAGCAGCTGGACTAGCGGGACCTCCTACAATGAGCAGTTCTTC	CASSWTSGTSYNEQFF
TRBV30	NA	TRBJ2-7	NA	TGTGCCTGGAAGCGTTCCGGCGGTGGGGCCCTCTTC	CAWKRSGGGALF
TRBV5-1	few	TRBJ2-3	TRBD2	TGCGCCAGCAGTTGGGCGCCTAGCGGGATCACAGATACGCAGTATTTT	CASSWAPSGITDTQYF
TRBV18	NA	TRBJ1-4	NA	TGTGCCAGCTCACCTGCCTTTACAGGGATAACTAATGAAAAACTGTTTTTT	CASSPAFTGITNEKLFF
TRBV4-1	once	TRBJ1-4	TRBD1	TGCGCCAGCAGCCAAGATAGGGACAGCGCAACTAATGAAAAACTGTTTTTT	CASSQDRDSATNEKLFF
TRBV6-1	NA	TRBJ1-1	NA	TGTGCCAGCAGTGAAGAAGGGGGAGAAGCTTTCTTT	CASSEEGGEAFF
TRBV3-1/TRBV3-2	NA	TRBJ1-4	TRBD1	TGTGCCAGCAGCCGGACAGGCCGGGAAAAACTGTTTTTT	CASSRTGREKLFF
TRBV4-1	NA	TRBJ2-3	TRBD2	TGCGCCAGCAGCCAAGTCGGTCAGGGACTAGCGGGAGGGGATACGCAGTATTTT	CASSQVGQGLAGGDTQYF
TRBV6-1	NA	TRBJ2-7	TRBD1	TGTGCCAGCAGTGACACCGGGACAGGGCCCTATGAGCAGTACTTC	CASSDTGTGPYEQYF
TRBV4-2	NA	TRBJ2-7	TRBD2	TGTGCCAGCAGCCAAGATTATTGGGTGGCGGGAGGGCCGGGCGAGCAGTACTTC	CASSQDYWVAGGPGEQYF
TRBV19	NA	TRBJ2-7	NA	TGTGCCAGTAGTACACAGACTAGCTACGAGCAGTACTTC	CASSTQTSYEQYF